These T cell receptor beta chains were read from a single sample in a study of yellow fever vaccine responses in identical twins. In TCRdb, the RT-PCR reads were re-called with MiXCR into one record per CDR3 protein. The table lists a few thousand distinct CDR3 sequences, about 80% of them singletons. Source: T cells from blood (PBMCs), unsorted or a sorted subset (not recorded which), taken before or after yellow fever vaccination (not recorded which). Receptors originate from a female donor who received the yellow fever vaccine. CDR3s include the opening cysteine and the closing phenylalanine or tryptophan. The listing skips clone size in some rows; elsewhere it reads once, few, many or a size class.

abundance: -
j_gene: TRBJ1-1
len: 13
v_gene: TRBV30
CDR3aa: CAWSVIVGTEAFF

abundance: -
j_gene: TRBJ1-6
len: 13
v_gene: TRBV20-1
CDR3aa: CSARETGDSPLHF

abundance: -
j_gene: TRBJ2-5
len: 15
v_gene: TRBV12-3/TRBV12-4
CDR3aa: CASSLVTGTRETQYF

abundance: -
j_gene: TRBJ2-5
len: 13
v_gene: TRBV20-1
CDR3aa: CSAQLAGRETQYF

abundance: -
j_gene: TRBJ2-7
len: 15
v_gene: TRBV11-2
CDR3aa: CASSPRGQGVREQYF

abundance: -
j_gene: TRBJ1-5
len: 15
v_gene: TRBV15
CDR3aa: CATSQDRYSNQPQHF

abundance: -
j_gene: TRBJ2-1
len: 12
v_gene: TRBV3-1
CDR3aa: CASSQLGNEQFF

abundance: -
j_gene: TRBJ2-3
len: 16
v_gene: TRBV4-3
CDR3aa: CASSQRTSGFADTQYF

abundance: -
j_gene: TRBJ2-4
len: 17
v_gene: TRBV5-4
CDR3aa: CASSLGFQGEAKNIQYF

abundance: -
j_gene: TRBJ1-3
len: 16
v_gene: TRBV10-3
CDR3aa: CAISPGTGGLGNTIYF

abundance: -
j_gene: TRBJ1-1
len: 13
v_gene: TRBV10-1
CDR3aa: CASSELMNTEAFF

abundance: few
j_gene: TRBJ1-1
len: 15
v_gene: TRBV4-1
CDR3aa: CASSQGEGTGREAFF